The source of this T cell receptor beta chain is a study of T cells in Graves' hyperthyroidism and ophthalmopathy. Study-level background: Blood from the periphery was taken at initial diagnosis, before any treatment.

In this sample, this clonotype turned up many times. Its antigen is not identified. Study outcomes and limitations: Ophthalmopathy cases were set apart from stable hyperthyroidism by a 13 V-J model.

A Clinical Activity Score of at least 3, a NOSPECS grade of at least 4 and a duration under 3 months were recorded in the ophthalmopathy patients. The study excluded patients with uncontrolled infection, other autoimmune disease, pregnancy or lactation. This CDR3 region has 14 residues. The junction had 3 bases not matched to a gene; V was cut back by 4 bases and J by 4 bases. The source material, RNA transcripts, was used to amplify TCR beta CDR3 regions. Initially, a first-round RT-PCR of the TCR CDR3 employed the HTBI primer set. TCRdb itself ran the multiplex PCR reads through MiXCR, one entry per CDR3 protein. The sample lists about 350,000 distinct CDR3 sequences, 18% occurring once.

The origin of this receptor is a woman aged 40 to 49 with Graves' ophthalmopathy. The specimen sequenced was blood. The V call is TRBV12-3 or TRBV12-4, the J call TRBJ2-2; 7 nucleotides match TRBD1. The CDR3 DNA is TGTGCCAGCAGTTACAGACAGGGCACCGGGGAGCTGTTTTTT. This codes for CASSYRQGTGELFF.